The entry below gives a single TCR beta chain sequence along with its context. The germline V and J ends were trimmed by 1 base and 5 bases, with 15 bases remaining between them. Germline values: CDR1 KGHSH, CDR2 LQKENI. The CDR3 contains 15 residues. TCRdb redid the calling of the RT-PCR reads with MiXCR, one entry per CDR3 protein. The sample includes about 700,000 distinct CDR3 sequences, 13% to 15% of them seen just once. The rearrangement joins TRBV18 to TRBJ2-7, with D tentatively TRBD2 (7 bases). The specimen was memory CD4+ T cells from blood. This TCR derives from a female donor in good health, serving as a healthy control. The CDR3 DNA reads as TGTGCCAGCTCACCACATGTGCAGGGGACTAACGAGCAGTACTTC. It encodes CASSPHVQGTNEQYF.